The rows below give T cell receptor beta chains drawn from one sample of a study of T cells in Graves' hyperthyroidism and ophthalmopathy. TCRdb re-called the multiplex PCR reads through MiXCR, storing one row per CDR3 protein. The sample consists of around 500,000 distinct CDR3 sequences, around 15% of them appearing once. Input material: blood. These receptors all come from a woman in her forties with Graves' hyperthyroidism. Both conserved end residues are part of each CDR3. The D gene is left open where the match is weak. The size field is filled for only some rows; it gives once, few, many or a size class.

.	many	TRBV20-1	TRBJ2-3	TGCAGTGCTAGAGAATTTATTGGCACAGATACGCAGTATTTT	CSAREFIGTDTQYF
TRBD2	few	TRBV9	TRBJ2-1	TGTGCCAGCAGCGTAGCAACTAGCGGGGGGCGTAATGCGCAGTTCTTC	CASSVATSGGRNAQFF
.	many	TRBV28	TRBJ2-1	TGTGCTACCCAGGGGCGGTACTTCAGGGATGAGCAGTTCTTC	CATQGRYFRDEQFF
.	many	TRBV5-1	TRBJ2-5	TGCGCCAGCAGCCTGGAGGGTAGCGGAGGAATCCAACAAGAGACCCAGTACTTC	CASSLEGSGGIQQETQYF
TRBD1	many	TRBV5-1	TRBJ2-1	TGCGCCAGCAGCTTCCCCCGGGACAGCAATGAGCAGTTCTTC	CASSFPRDSNEQFF
.	.	TRBV4-1	TRBJ1-2	TGCGCCAGCAGCCAAAACTCAGGAGTTTATGGCTACACCTTC	CASSQNSGVYGYTF
.	many	TRBV9	TRBJ2-1	TGTGCCAGCAGTGTCGATGGTAGCGGCTACAATGAGCAGTTCTTC	CASSVDGSGYNEQFF
.	few	TRBV20-1	TRBJ2-7	TGCAGTGCGGGGGGCGGGACCTCTTTTGGCGAGCAGTACTTC	CSAGGGTSFGEQYF
.	.	TRBV7-2	TRBJ2-7	TGTGCCAGCAGCCACTTCCGTGGCAGGGATTCCTACGAGCAGTACTTC	CASSHFRGRDSYEQYF
.	few	TRBV7-9	TRBJ2-1	TGTGCCAGCAGCCCTCTAGTACCCCCCTACAATGAGCAGTTCTTC	CASSPLVPPYNEQFF
TRBD1	many	TRBV7-9	TRBJ2-7	TGTGCCAGCAGCTCAACTGGGACAGGGGGACTCGAGCAGTACTTC	CASSSTGTGGLEQYF
TRBD1	many	TRBV28	TRBJ2-7	TGTGCCAGCAAGCAGGGGGCCTACGAGCAGTACTTC	CASKQGAYEQYF
TRBD1	.	TRBV7-2	TRBJ2-3	TGTGCCAGCAGCGCTCGGTGGCGGACAGGCGTGAGCACAGATACGCAGTATTTT	CASSARWRTGVSTDTQYF
TRBD1	many	TRBV28	TRBJ1-5	TGTGCCAGCAGTTTCGCGGACAGGGGAAGCAATCAGCCCCAGCATTTT	CASSFADRGSNQPQHF
.	many	TRBV28	TRBJ2-1	TGTGCCAGCTTAGGGGGAGGACTATTAAACAATGAGCAGTTCTTC	CASLGGGLLNNEQFF
.	many	TRBV5-1	TRBJ2-2	TGCGCCAGCAACCTCAACGGAGAACTCACCGGGGAGCTGTTTTTT	CASNLNGELTGELFF
.	many	TRBV30	TRBJ1-1	TGTGCCTGGAGTTCGGCGTGGGGCACTGAAGCTTTCTTT	CAWSSAWGTEAFF
TRBD1	.	TRBV7-2	TRBJ2-1	TGTGCCAGCAGCCCGGACAGGGCAACGGGGCAGTTCTTC	CASSPDRATGQFF
.	many	TRBV6-1	TRBJ2-7	TGTGCCAGCAGTGAACGGGAGAGTGTTAACGAGCAGTACTTC	CASSERESVNEQYF
TRBD1	.	TRBV28	TRBJ1-2	TGTGCCAGCAGTCTCGACAGGGGGCAAGGCTACACCTTC	CASSLDRGQGYTF
.	many	TRBV28	TRBJ2-1	TGTGCCAGTACTAAGGACAGCAATGAGCAGTTCTTC	CASTKDSNEQFF
.	many	TRBV7-2	TRBJ1-1	TGTGCCAGCAGCTTACCGCGGGGTAGGTACACTGAAGCTTTCTTT	CASSLPRGRYTEAFF
.	many	TRBV20-1	TRBJ2-5	TGCAGTGCTACTCGAGGGGAGGTAGAGACCCAGTACTTC	CSATRGEVETQYF